The next 3 T cell receptor beta chains were all read from a single sample in a study of blood T cell repertoires in COVID-19. Measured with immunoSEQ multiplex PCR; TCRdb has only the in-frame clones, and not every one. The table has roughly 35,000 clones, roughly nine tenths seen once. The sequencing input was peripheral blood. The receptors shown here come from a man between 65 and 80 years old with acute or convalescent COVID-19.

The CDR3 is CASSQGQGGYYGYTF. The DNA of the CDR3 is TGCGCCAGCAGCCAAGGACAGGGGGGATACTATGGCTACACCTTC. V gene TRBV4-3 combines with J gene TRBJ1-2; 9 nucleotides match TRBD1. Trimming cost V 1 base and J 3 bases; bases outside gene matches: 3. The CDR3 has 15 amino acids. The germline V gene has CDR1 LGHNA and CDR2 YSLEER.

This clone showed up just once. The rearrangement uses TRBV2 and TRBJ1-5; 8 nucleotides line up with TRBD1. The CDR3 contains 14 residues. Germline V lookup: CDR1 SNHLY, CDR2 FYNNEI. The J segment lost 7 bases and the V segment lost 7 bases, leaving 9 bases of the junction unmatched. As DNA, the CDR3 is TGTGCCAGCACCGTTCAGGGGGCCGGGCAGCCCCAGCATTTT. It encodes CASTVQGAGQPQHF. The variable domain in full, completed from reference TRBV2 and TRBJ1-5, reads EPEVTQTPSHQVTQMGQEVILRCVPISNHLYFYWYRQILGQKVEFLVSFYNNEISEKSEIFDDQFSVERPDGSNFTLKIRSTKLEDSAMYFCASTVQGAGQPQHFGDGTRLSIL.

The rearrangement links TRBV29-1 to TRBJ1-2, with 10 bases identical to TRBD1. The V gene end was trimmed by 4 bases and the J gene end by 2 bases; junction bases not matched to a gene: 4. This CDR3 is 14 amino acids long. Germline CDR1 reads SQVTM; CDR2 reads ANQGSEA. CDR3 loop: CSVGRQGANYGYTF. CDR3 sequence (DNA): TGCAGCGTTGGGCGACAGGGGGCCAACTATGGCTACACCTTC. The whole variable domain, filled in from reference TRBV29-1 and TRBJ1-2, reads SAVISQKPSRDICQRGTSLTIQCQVDSQVTMMFWYRQQPGQSLTLIATANQGSEATYESGFVIDKFPISRPNLTFSTLTVSNMSPEDSSIYLCSVGRQGANYGYTFGSGTRLTVV.